These 21 T cell receptor beta chains originate from one sample sequenced in a study of CD8+ T cells in alopecia areata (dated by TCRdb to 2016 to 2019). This sample's time point label indicates: baseline before oral tofacitinib. The library was produced with the immunoSEQ multiplex PCR assay. RNA was extracted from all samples and reverse transcribed into cDNA, which served as template for TCR sequencing. Entries here come from immuneACCESS through TCRdb and include only in-frame sequences with V and J called. Some clones fail to appear in such tables; in the studies checked, an unresolved V gene covers under half of the shortfall, and the cause of the remainder is unknown. Recorded for this sample are 150,000 or so clones; 87% of them occurred a single time. The ten largest clones capture approximately 16% of the sample. The sample in question was CD8+ T cells sorted from blood, obtained at week 0. These receptors all come from a human donor with alopecia areata.

This clone has more than one count but fewer than ten. The same CDR3 arises from other DNA sequences in this sample as well. The chain employs TRBV9 and TRBJ2-7; D uncertain. This CDR3 comprises 13 residues. V was trimmed by 0 bases and J by 0 bases, leaving 4 bases between them. The germline gives CDR1 SGDLS, CDR2 YYNGEE. This chain's CDR3 is CASSVGSSYEQYF. The CDR3 DNA sequence: TGTGCCAGCAGCGTAGGGAGCTCCTACGAGCAGTACTTC.

V gene TRBV29-1 combines with J gene TRBJ1-2; possible D gene TRBD1, 5 bases. The germline CDR1 and CDR2 sequences are SQVTM and ANQGSEA. V was shortened by 0 bases and J by 6 bases, with 11 bases between the two germline ends. The CDR3 covers 13 residues. In nucleotides, the CDR3 is TGCAGCGTTGAAGAAGCAGGGTGGAATGGCTACACCTTC. Protein product: CSVEEAGWNGYTF.

This clone was counted a few times. The chain joins TRBV7-9 to TRBJ2-5; 13 nucleotides agree with TRBD2. Germline-derived CDR1 and CDR2 are SEHNR and FQNEAQ (reference sequence). Losses at the gene ends were 6 bases for V and 5 bases for J; bases not matched to a gene: 6. There are 15 residues in the CDR3. The DNA of the CDR3 is TGTGCCAGCAGGCGACTAGCGGGAGGACGCGAGACCCAGTACTTC. The encoded protein is CASRRLAGGRETQYF.

V usage is TRBV29-1 and J usage is TRBJ2-2; D unclear. CDR1 is SQVTM and CDR2 is ANQGSEA in the germline V gene. This CDR3 contains 11 residues. The CDR3 sequence is CTISNTGELFF. As DNA, the CDR3 is TGCACCATCTCGAACACCGGGGAGCTGTTTTTT.

This chain uses TRBV7-6 with TRBJ1-1; D is unresolved. V was trimmed by 1 base and J by 1 base, leaving 10 bases between them. The CDR3 has 15 residues. Germline CDR1 reads SGHVS; CDR2 reads FNYEAQ. The CDR3 bases are TGTGCCAGCAGCTTAGAAGTGGCGGGGAACACTGAAGCTTTCTTT. The encoded protein is CASSLEVAGNTEAFF.

The chain carries TRBV23-1 and TRBJ2-2; 7 positions agree with TRBD1. TRBV23-1 is assigned to the ORF class and has an uncertain function. The J segment lost 4 bases and the V segment lost 4 bases, leaving 3 bases of the junction unmatched. The CDR3 contains 14 residues. The chain's CDR3 is CASSRAGGTGELFF. CDR3 coding DNA: TGCGCCAGCAGTCGGGCAGGGGGCACCGGGGAGCTGTTTTTT.

This CDR3 is CASSYRTGGTYEQYF. CDR3 DNA: TGTGCCAGCAGCTACCGGACAGGGGGTACCTACGAGCAGTACTTC. V usage is TRBV13 and J usage is TRBJ2-7, with 10 bases fitting TRBD1. With V trimmed by 4 bases and J by 2 bases, 5 bases remained unmatched. Germline CDR1 PRHDT, CDR2 FYEKMQ (reference sequence). This CDR3 comprises 15 residues.

This sequence joins TRBV6-1 and TRBJ1-1; the D gene is possibly TRBD1 (5 bases). Trimming shortened V by 6 bases and J by 6 bases, and 11 bases separated the two germline ends. The CDR3 sequence is 12 residues long. Germline CDR1 reads MNHNS; CDR2 reads SASEGT. The CDR3 DNA reads as TGTGCCAGCAGCGGGGACGTCCCTGAAGCTTTCTTT. It translates to CASSGDVPEAFF.

The chain links TRBV29-1 to TRBJ2-5; 9 bases agree with TRBD1. Germline lookup yields CDR1 SQVTM and CDR2 ANQGSEA. J gave up 2 bases and V 5 bases, and 3 bases lay outside the gene matches. This CDR3 contains 13 residues. The CDR3 DNA reads as TGCAGCGTTTCCGGGACAGGGCAAGAGACCCAGTACTTC. This encodes CSVSGTGQETQYF.

The rearrangement uses TRBV25-1 and TRBJ1-2; the D gene is possibly TRBD1 (5 bases). This CDR3 contains 14 residues. Germline V gene data show CDR1 as MGHDK and CDR2 as SYGVNS. Trimming left V 1 base short and J 8 bases short, with 14 bases between. CDR3 sequence reads: CASSELNRGSGYTF. The CDR3 DNA is TGTGCCAGCAGTGAATTAAATCGGGGCAGCGGCTACACCTTC.

This clone was picked up one time. J is TRBJ2-7 and V is TRBV28; D uncertain. The V gene lost 8 bases and the J gene lost 3 bases, with 8 bases spanning the gap. The germline V gene has CDR1 MDHEN and CDR2 SYDVKM. The CDR3 length is 11 residues. The CDR3 coding sequence is TGTGCCAGCGGGTGGGGCTACGAGCAGTACTTC. It is translated as CASGWGYEQYF. The full variable domain, in which reference TRBV28 and TRBJ2-7 provide the parts outside the CDR3, is DVKVTQSSRYLVKRTGEKVFLECVQDMDHENMFWYRQDPGLGLRLIYFSYDVKMKEKGDIPEGYSVSREKKERFSLILESASTNQTSMYLCASGWGYEQYFGPGTRLTVT.

The rearrangement links TRBV29-1 to TRBJ2-2; D is ambiguous. From germline, CDR1 is SQVTM and CDR2 ANQGSEA. With 4 bases removed from V and 4 bases from J, the gap between germline ends came to 4 bases. The CDR3 contains 11 residues. This CDR3 is CSVGLTGELFF. Here the CDR3 DNA reads TGCAGCGTTGGACTCACCGGGGAGCTGTTTTTT.

V gene TRBV19 combines with J gene TRBJ1-2; possibly TRBD1 for D (5 bases). Trimming took off 6 bases at V and 5 bases at J, with 13 bases between the two ends. The CDR3 consists of 13 residues. CDR1 LNHDA and CDR2 SQIVND come from the germline V gene (reference sequence). CDR3 nucleotides: TGTGCCAGTAGCCATAGCGGGGGGTATGGCTACACCTTC. Protein sequence: CASSHSGGYGYTF.

The chain couples TRBV7-6 to TRBJ1-1; D gene ambiguous. The germline CDR1 and CDR2 sequences are SGHVS and FNYEAQ. CDR3 length: 14 amino acids. V lost 5 bases, J lost 2 bases, and 12 bases lay in between. The CDR3 nucleotides are TGTGCCAGCAGCCCGTGGACGGACAACACTGAAGCTTTCTTT. Its protein product is CASSPWTDNTEAFF.

The rearrangement links TRBV30 to TRBJ2-7, with 9 bases that match TRBD2. The length of the CDR3 is 13 residues. The germline gives CDR1 GTSNPN, CDR2 SVGIG (reference sequence). The V segment lost 2 bases and the J segment 5 bases; nucleotides outside the gene matches: 4. CDR3 DNA sequence: TGTGCCTGGAGTATGTCTAGCGGGAACGAGCAGTACTTC. Amino acids: CAWSMSSGNEQYF.

The genes are TRBV4-1 and TRBJ2-2; weak D call: TRBD2 (5 bases). The CDR3 runs to 16 residues. Germline values: CDR1 MGHRA, CDR2 YSYEKL. Trimming removed 4 bases from V and 3 bases from J, with 15 bases in between. CDR3 sequence reads: CASSRSSGEDTGELFF. The CDR3 DNA is TGCGCCAGCAGCCGATCCAGCGGAGAGGACACCGGGGAGCTGTTTTTT.

This clone came up once. This chain links TRBV27 with TRBJ1-2; D gene unclear. The V and J ends lost 5 bases and 8 bases respectively, with 15 bases between them. The germline gives CDR1 MNHEY, CDR2 SMNVEV (reference sequence). The CDR3 consists of 13 residues. The CDR3, as DNA: TGTGCCAGCAGTCTTGCTCCCGTGGGGGGCTACACCTTC. Its protein product is CASSLAPVGGYTF.

The rearrangement joins TRBV14 to TRBJ2-3; no reliable D call. Trimming removed 3 bases at V and 0 bases at J, with 7 bases between. CDR3 length: 14 residues. The germline V gene encodes CDR1 SGHDN and CDR2 FVKESK. DNA for the CDR3: TGTGCCAGCAGCCACGGGCCCAGCACAGATACGCAGTATTTT. Translation: CASSHGPSTDTQYF.

This sequence joins TRBV7-9 and TRBJ2-1, with 13 nucleotides matching TRBD2. The CDR3 loop spans 16 amino acids. Unmatched junction bases numbered 4, after V lost 4 bases and J lost 4 bases. Germline V gene data show CDR1 as SEHNR and CDR2 as FQNEAQ (reference sequence). This CDR3 reads CASSSWTSGSYNEQFF. The CDR3 DNA sequence: TGTGCCAGCAGCTCGTGGACTAGCGGGAGTTACAATGAGCAGTTCTTC.

The chain couples TRBV30 to TRBJ2-3; unclear D gene. V lost 3 bases to trimming and J lost 0 bases, with 7 bases between them. The CDR3 is 13 residues long. CDR1 GTSNPN and CDR2 SVGIG come from the germline V gene (reference sequence). CDR3 loop: CAWSRASTDTQYF. DNA of the CDR3: TGTGCCTGGAGCCGTGCTAGCACAGATACGCAGTATTTT.

There are a few counts of this clone. The chain couples TRBV6-6 to TRBJ2-7, with D perhaps matching TRBD1 (6 bases). Per germline, CDR1 MNHNY and CDR2 SVGAGI (reference sequence). The CDR3 is made up of 14 amino acids. V was pared by 5 bases and J by 7 bases, with 18 bases between. The CDR3 DNA reads as TGTGCCAGCAGTCCGCAGGGGCTCTCGGGAGAGCAGTACTTC. It codes for CASSPQGLSGEQYF.